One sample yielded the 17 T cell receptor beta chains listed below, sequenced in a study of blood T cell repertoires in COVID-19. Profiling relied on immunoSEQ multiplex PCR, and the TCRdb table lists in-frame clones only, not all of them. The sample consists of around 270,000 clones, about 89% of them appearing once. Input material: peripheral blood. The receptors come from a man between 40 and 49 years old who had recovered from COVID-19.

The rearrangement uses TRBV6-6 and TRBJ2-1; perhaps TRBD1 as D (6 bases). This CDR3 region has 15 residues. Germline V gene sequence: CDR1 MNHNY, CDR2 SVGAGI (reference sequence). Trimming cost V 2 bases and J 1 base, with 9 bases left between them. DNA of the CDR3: TGTGCCAGCAGTTACCGAGACAGGTCCTACAATGAGCAGTTCTTC. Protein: CASSYRDRSYNEQFF.

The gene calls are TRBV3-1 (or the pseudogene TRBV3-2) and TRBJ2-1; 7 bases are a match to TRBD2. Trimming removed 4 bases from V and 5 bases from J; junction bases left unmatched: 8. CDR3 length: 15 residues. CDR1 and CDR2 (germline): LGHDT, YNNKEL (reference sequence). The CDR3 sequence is CASSRSGTRNNEQFF. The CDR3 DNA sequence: TGTGCCAGCAGCCGCAGCGGGACTCGAAACAATGAGCAGTTCTTC.

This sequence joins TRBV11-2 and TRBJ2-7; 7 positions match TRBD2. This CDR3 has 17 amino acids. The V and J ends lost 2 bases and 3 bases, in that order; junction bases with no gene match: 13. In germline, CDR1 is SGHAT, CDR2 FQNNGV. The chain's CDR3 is CASSLPRGASGNYEQYF. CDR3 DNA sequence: TGTGCCAGCAGCTTACCCCGGGGAGCTAGCGGCAACTACGAGCAGTACTTC.

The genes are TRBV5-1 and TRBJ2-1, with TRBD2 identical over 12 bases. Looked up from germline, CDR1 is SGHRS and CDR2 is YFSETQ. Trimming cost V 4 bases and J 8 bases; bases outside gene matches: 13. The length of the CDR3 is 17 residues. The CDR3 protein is CASSPELLAGGRDEQFF. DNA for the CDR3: TGCGCCAGCAGCCCGGAACTCCTAGCGGGGGGGCGCGATGAGCAGTTCTTC.

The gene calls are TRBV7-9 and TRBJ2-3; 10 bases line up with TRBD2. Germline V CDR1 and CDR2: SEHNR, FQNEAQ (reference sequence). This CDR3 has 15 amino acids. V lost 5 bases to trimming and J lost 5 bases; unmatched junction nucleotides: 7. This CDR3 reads CASSISGGARDTQYF. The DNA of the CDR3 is TGTGCCAGCAGCATAAGCGGGGGGGCCCGAGATACGCAGTATTTT.

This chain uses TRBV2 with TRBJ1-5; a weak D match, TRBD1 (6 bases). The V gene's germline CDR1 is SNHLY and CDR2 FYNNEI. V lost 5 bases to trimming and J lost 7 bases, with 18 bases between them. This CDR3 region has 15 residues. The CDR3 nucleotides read TGTGCCAGCAGTACGGACAGTGGCGGACGACAGCCCCAGCATTTT. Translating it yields CASSTDSGGRQPQHF.

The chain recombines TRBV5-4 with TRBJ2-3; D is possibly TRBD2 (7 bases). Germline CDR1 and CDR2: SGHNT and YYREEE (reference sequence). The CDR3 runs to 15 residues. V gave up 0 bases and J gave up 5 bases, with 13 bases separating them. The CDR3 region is CASSLGGGARDTQYF. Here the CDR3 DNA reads TGTGCCAGCAGCTTGGGTGGGGGGGCCCGAGATACGCAGTATTTT. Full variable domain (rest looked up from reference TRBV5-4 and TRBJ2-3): ETGVTQSPTHLIKTRGQQVTLRCSSQSGHNTVSWYQQALGQGPQFIFQYYREEENGRGNFPPRFSGLQFPNYSSELNVNALELDDSALYLCASSLGGGARDTQYFGPGTRLTVL.

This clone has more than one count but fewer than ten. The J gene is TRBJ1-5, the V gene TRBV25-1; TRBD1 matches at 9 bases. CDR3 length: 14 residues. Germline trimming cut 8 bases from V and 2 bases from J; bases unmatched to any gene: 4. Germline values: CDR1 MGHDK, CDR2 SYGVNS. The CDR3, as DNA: TGTGCCAGCCGGGGACAGGGAGGCAATCAGCCCCAGCATTTT. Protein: CASRGQGGNQPQHF.

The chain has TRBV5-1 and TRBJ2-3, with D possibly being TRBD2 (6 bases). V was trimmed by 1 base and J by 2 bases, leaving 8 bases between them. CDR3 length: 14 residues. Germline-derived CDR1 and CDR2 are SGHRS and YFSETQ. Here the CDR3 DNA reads TGCGCCAGCAGCTTGCGGGAGTACACAGATACGCAGTATTTT. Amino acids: CASSLREYTDTQYF.

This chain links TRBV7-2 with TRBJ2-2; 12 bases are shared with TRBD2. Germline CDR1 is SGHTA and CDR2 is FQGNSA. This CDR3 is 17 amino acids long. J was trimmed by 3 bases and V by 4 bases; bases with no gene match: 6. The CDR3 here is CASSSRTSGIHTGELFF. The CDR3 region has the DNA TGTGCCAGCAGCTCTAGGACTAGCGGGATTCACACCGGGGAGCTGTTTTTT.

The CDR3 DNA reads as TGTGCCAGCAGCCCACGAGTGGCGGCCGAGCAGTACTTC. Amino acids: CASSPRVAAEQYF. The rearrangement uses TRBV14 and TRBJ2-7; no clear D. The CDR3 sequence is 13 residues long. Trimming took off 4 bases at V and 6 bases at J, with 13 bases between the two ends. Germline assignment: CDR1 SGHDN and CDR2 FVKESK.

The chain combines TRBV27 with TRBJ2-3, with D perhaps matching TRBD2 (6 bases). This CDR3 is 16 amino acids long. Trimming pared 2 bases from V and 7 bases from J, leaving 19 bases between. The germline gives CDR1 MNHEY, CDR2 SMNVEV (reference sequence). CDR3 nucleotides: TGTGCCAGCAGTTTAGGAAGTGGAGGAGGGTTGCATACGCAGTATTTT. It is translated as CASSLGSGGGLHTQYF.

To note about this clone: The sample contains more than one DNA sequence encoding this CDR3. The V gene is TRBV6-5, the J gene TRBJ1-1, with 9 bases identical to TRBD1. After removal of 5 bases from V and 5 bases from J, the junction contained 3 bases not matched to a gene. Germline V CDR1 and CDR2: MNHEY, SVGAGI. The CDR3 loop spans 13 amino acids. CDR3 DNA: TGTGCCAGCAGTCGACAGGGGGGGACTGAAGCTTTCTTT. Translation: CASSRQGGTEAFF.

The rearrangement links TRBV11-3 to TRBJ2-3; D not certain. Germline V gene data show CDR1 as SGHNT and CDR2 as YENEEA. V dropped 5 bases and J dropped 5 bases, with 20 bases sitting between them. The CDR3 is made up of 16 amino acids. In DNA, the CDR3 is TGTGCCAGCAGCCGACGAAGACTCTTTAATAGAGATACGCAGTATTTT. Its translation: CASSRRRLFNRDTQYF. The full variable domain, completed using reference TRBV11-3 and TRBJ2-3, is EAGVVQSPRYKIIEKKQPVAFWCNPISGHNTLYWYLQNLGQGPELLIRYENEEAVDDSQLPKDRFSAERLKGVDSTLKIQPAELGDSAVYLCASSRRRLFNRDTQYFGPGTRLTVL.

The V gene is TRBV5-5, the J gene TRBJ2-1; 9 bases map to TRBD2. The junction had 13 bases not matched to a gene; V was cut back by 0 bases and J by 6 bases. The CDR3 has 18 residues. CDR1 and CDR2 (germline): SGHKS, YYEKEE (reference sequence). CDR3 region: CASSLVLVAGGLSNEQFF. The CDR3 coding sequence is TGTGCCAGCAGCTTGGTATTGGTGGCGGGGGGGCTAAGCAATGAGCAGTTCTTC.

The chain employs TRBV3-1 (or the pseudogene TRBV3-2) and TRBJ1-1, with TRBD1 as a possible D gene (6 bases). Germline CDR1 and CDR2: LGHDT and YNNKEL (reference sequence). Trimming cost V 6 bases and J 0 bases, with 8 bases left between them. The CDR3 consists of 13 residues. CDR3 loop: CASRRTVNTEAFF. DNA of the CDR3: TGTGCCAGCAGACGGACAGTGAACACTGAAGCTTTCTTT.

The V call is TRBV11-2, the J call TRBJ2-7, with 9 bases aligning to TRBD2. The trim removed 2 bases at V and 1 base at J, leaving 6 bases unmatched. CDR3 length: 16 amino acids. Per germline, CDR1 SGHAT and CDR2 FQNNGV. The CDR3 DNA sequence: TGTGCCAGCAGCTTAATAGGTAGCGGGGGATCCTACGAGCAGTACTTC. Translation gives CASSLIGSGGSYEQYF.